The 24 T cell receptor beta chains presented below share a single source sample, sequenced in a study of early T cells in non-severe SARS-CoV-2 infection. TCRdb re-derived calls from the 5' RACE reads in MiXCR, one entry per CDR3 protein. The table includes tens of thousands of distinct CDR3 sequences, roughly 5.5% detected once. Sequenced input: whole blood. Every receptor here comes from an adult who was a healthcare worker with PCR-confirmed SARS-CoV-2 infection or an uninfected control (not recorded which).

Only a few counts were recorded for this clonotype. The chain couples TRBV30 to TRBJ1-6; 7 bases agree with TRBD1. From germline, CDR1 is GTSNPN and CDR2 SVGIG (reference sequence). The CDR3 contains 15 residues. Germline trimming cut 5 bases from V and 3 bases from J; bases unmatched to any gene: 7. The chain's CDR3 is CAWGDRDGYNSPLHF. In nucleotides, the CDR3 is TGTGCCTGGGGTGACAGGGATGGCTATAATTCACCCCTCCACTTT.

This clonotype came up a few times. The J gene is TRBJ2-1, the V gene TRBV18, with D tentatively TRBD1 or TRBD2 (6 bases each). V lost 5 bases to trimming and J lost 5 bases, with 13 bases between them. The CDR3 is made up of 14 amino acids. Looked up from germline, CDR1 is KGHSH and CDR2 is LQKENI. The CDR3 loop is CASSDDRGDNEQFF. The CDR3 bases are TGTGCCAGCTCAGACGATAGGGGGGACAATGAGCAGTTCTTC.

This clonotype has at least ten counts. The J gene is TRBJ2-1, the V gene TRBV5-5; 7 positions match TRBD1. V dropped 4 bases and J dropped 0; count of bases not matched to a gene: 10. The CDR3 spans 17 residues. Germline lookup yields CDR1 SGHKS and CDR2 YYEKEE (reference sequence). In nucleotides, the CDR3 is TGTGCCAGCAGCCGGGCAGGGACAGCGAGCTCCTACAATGAGCAGTTCTTC. Translating it yields CASSRAGTASSYNEQFF.

This clonotype was detected many times. The DNA for the CDR3 is TGTGCCAGCAGTTCCCTCATCCCCGGGGAGCTGTTTTTT. Protein sequence: CASSSLIPGELFF. V is TRBV27 and J is TRBJ2-2; no firm D call. The V and J ends lost 4 bases and 6 bases respectively, with 9 bases between them. Germline lookup yields CDR1 MNHEY and CDR2 SMNVEV (reference sequence). This CDR3 region has 13 residues.

Ten or more counts support this clonotype. The chain's CDR3 is CASRPVGTANTGELFF. The DNA of the CDR3 is TGTGCCAGCAGGCCTGTGGGGACAGCGAACACCGGGGAGCTGTTTTTT. J is TRBJ2-2 and V is TRBV14, with 7 bases aligning to TRBD1. CDR3 length: 16 residues. Germline V gene lookup returns CDR1 SGHDN and CDR2 FVKESK. The V segment lost 6 bases and the J segment 0 bases; nucleotides outside the gene matches: 7.

The table lists this clonotype with many counts. Relative to the germline gene, one junction end is altered; a read error may explain this. The CDR3 DNA reads as TGTGCCAGCAGCATGCGGGACAGCGCAGACTTC. It specifies CASSMRDSADF. This chain links TRBV7-2 with TRBJ2-5, with D perhaps TRBD1 (7 bases). The CDR3 sequence is 11 residues long. Germline values: CDR1 SGHTA, CDR2 FQGNSA.

This clonotype was counted a few times. The chain uses TRBV4-3 and TRBJ2-1, with D unclear. V was trimmed by 5 bases and J by 5 bases, leaving 10 bases between them. Germline CDR1 and CDR2: LGHNA and YSLEER. The CDR3 is 13 amino acids. CDR3 amino acids: CASSYSDNNEQFF. CDR3 DNA sequence: TGCGCCAGCAGCTACAGTGATAACAATGAGCAGTTCTTC.

There are a few counts of this clonotype. J is TRBJ1-6 and V is TRBV18; D unclear. From germline, CDR1 is KGHSH and CDR2 LQKENI. This CDR3 comprises 14 residues. Trimming removed 3 bases at V and 9 bases at J, with 12 bases between. CDR3 residues: CASSPSSKGSPLHF. The CDR3 coding sequence is TGTGCCAGCTCACCTTCCTCTAAGGGTTCACCCCTCCACTTT.

CDR3 protein: CASSSLTGDKNIQYF. The CDR3 DNA sequence: TGTGCCAGCAGTTCGCTAACAGGGGACAAAAACATTCAGTACTTC. The chain uses TRBV5-6 and TRBJ2-4; 7 bases fit TRBD1. Germline V lookup: CDR1 SGHDT, CDR2 YYEEEE. Trimming cost V 5 bases and J 3 bases; bases outside gene matches: 8. CDR3 size: 15 residues.

This clonotype was recorded many times. One end of the junction fails to match germline, which may point to a read error. The chain uses TRBV9 and TRBJ2-7; maybe TRBD2 (6 bases). This CDR3 is built from 15 residues. CDR1 SGDLS and CDR2 YYNGEE come from the germline V gene. CDR3 loop: CASSPTGTSSHEQYF. CDR3 coding DNA: TGTGCCAGCAGCCCGACCGGGACTTCCTCCCACGAGCAGTACTTC. The entire variable domain, with the rest obtained from reference TRBV9 and TRBJ2-7, is as follows: DSGVTQTPKHLITATGQRVTLRCSPRSGDLSVYWYQQSLDQGLQFLIQYYNGEERAKGNILERFSAQQFPDLHSELNLSSLELGDSALYFCASSPTGTSSHEQYFGPGTRLTVT.

Many counts were recorded for this clonotype. In DNA form, the CDR3 reads TGTGCCAGCAATGGGACGCCAAATTCACCCCTCCACTTT. It encodes CASNGTPNSPLHF. The chain is built from TRBV2 and TRBJ1-6, with TRBD1 as a possible D gene (5 bases). CDR3 length: 13 residues. V lost 7 bases and J lost 7, with 11 bases in between. From germline, CDR1 is SNHLY and CDR2 FYNNEI.

This clonotype was detected ten times or more. The CDR3 protein is CASRGQLNQPQHF. In DNA form, the CDR3 reads TGCGCCAGCAGGGGGCAGCTCAATCAGCCCCAGCATTTT. The genes are TRBV10-2 and TRBJ1-5; D possibly corresponds to TRBD1 (5 bases). CDR1 and CDR2 from the germline V gene are WSHSY and SAAADI. Trimming took off 6 bases at V and 3 bases at J, with 9 bases between the two ends. This CDR3 contains 13 residues.

This clonotype appeared many times. The rearrangement joins TRBV20-1 to TRBJ2-1, with TRBD2 matching over 11 bases. Unmatched junction bases numbered 11, after V lost 4 bases and J lost 0 bases. The CDR3 sequence is 18 residues long. From germline, CDR1 is DFQATT and CDR2 SNEGSKA (reference sequence). The CDR3 nucleotides are TGCAGTGCTATTCCTCCTAGCGGGGGGCACAGCTCCTACAATGAGCAGTTCTTC. Protein: CSAIPPSGGHSSYNEQFF.

This clonotype was counted between two and nine times. The CDR3 region is CASSQRLAGNYEQYF. In nucleotides, the CDR3 is TGTGCCAGCAGTCAGAGACTAGCGGGGAACTACGAGCAGTACTTC. The chain is built from TRBV7-2 and TRBJ2-7; 11 bases align to TRBD2. Germline CDR1 SGHTA, CDR2 FQGNSA. The CDR3 sequence is 15 residues long. Trimming took 6 bases from V and 3 from J; bases not matched to a gene: 7.

The V and J genes are TRBV29-1 and TRBJ2-3; D gene ambiguous. The CDR3 length is 12 residues. The germline gives CDR1 SQVTM, CDR2 ANQGSEA. The ends were cut back, 3 bases at V and 4 bases at J, with 8 bases in the middle. CDR3 amino acids: CSVDHSSDTQYF. CDR3 coding DNA: TGCAGCGTTGATCATAGTTCAGATACGCAGTATTTT.

The V call is TRBV12-5, the J call TRBJ1-5, with D uncertain. CDR3 length: 13 residues. V lost 6 bases and J 9 bases, leaving 15 bases between the germline ends. The germline CDR1 and CDR2 sequences are LGHNT and FRNRAP. CDR3 bases: TGTGCTAGTGGGGAGAATGAGGGTTGGCCCCAGCATTTT. Protein sequence: CASGENEGWPQHF.

This clonotype was seen a handful of times. The chain recombines TRBV7-8 with TRBJ2-7; 11 positions agree with TRBD1. Trimming took 0 bases from V and 2 from J; bases not matched to a gene: 0. Germline V CDR1 and CDR2: SGHVS, FQNEAQ. The CDR3 has 15 amino acids. Here the CDR3 reads CASSLAGQGAYEQYF. In nucleotides, the CDR3 is TGTGCCAGCAGCTTAGCGGGACAGGGGGCCTACGAGCAGTACTTC.

This clonotype has a count of ten or more. This chain connects TRBV6-1 to TRBJ2-6; weak D call: TRBD1 (5 bases). In germline, CDR1 is MNHNS, CDR2 SASEGT. The CDR3 totals 20 residues. Trimming removed 7 bases at V and 0 bases at J, with 25 bases between. Here the CDR3 reads CASTLYSPRAPLSGANVLTF. In DNA form, the CDR3 reads TGTGCCAGCACCCTATATTCCCCCAGGGCACCTCTCTCTGGGGCCAACGTCCTGACTTTC.

In its sample, this clonotype was seen a few times. The V gene is TRBV6-6, the J gene TRBJ1-2, with TRBD1 identical over 8 bases. CDR3 length equals 15 residues. V lost 2 bases to trimming and J lost 1 base; unmatched junction nucleotides: 3. Germline V gene lookup returns CDR1 MNHNY and CDR2 SVGAGI (reference sequence). In DNA, the CDR3 is TGTGCCAGCAGTTACCAGGACAGGGTTAACTATGGCTACACCTTC. Its protein is CASSYQDRVNYGYTF.

This clonotype was picked up many times. The genes are TRBV24-1 and TRBJ2-7; 7 positions agree with TRBD2. The CDR3 consists of 12 residues. After removal of 12 bases from V and 5 bases from J, the junction contained 9 bases not matched to a gene. In germline, CDR1 is KGHDR, CDR2 SFDVKD. The DNA for the CDR3 is TGTGCCCTGACTGTGGGAGGGCACGAGCAGTACTTC. It yields the protein CALTVGGHEQYF.

This clonotype was counted at least ten times. The V gene is TRBV7-2, the J gene TRBJ2-3; 9 positions agree with TRBD2. The CDR3 spans 16 residues. Per germline, CDR1 SGHTA and CDR2 FQGNSA. V lost 4 bases to trimming and J lost 5 bases; unmatched junction nucleotides: 10. In DNA form, the CDR3 reads TGTGCCAGCAGCTCCCAGGCGGGAGGGCCAGGAGATACGCAGTATTTT. Translation gives CASSSQAGGPGDTQYF.

The gene calls are TRBV7-2 and TRBJ2-7, with 9 positions matching TRBD1. V shed 5 bases and J 2 bases; nucleotides not matched to a gene: 7. This CDR3 spans 15 amino acids. The germline V gene encodes CDR1 SGHTA and CDR2 FQGNSA. The chain's CDR3 is CASSPDRGTPYEQYF. CDR3 nucleotide sequence: TGTGCCAGCAGCCCTGACAGGGGGACCCCCTACGAGCAGTACTTC. The full variable domain, in which reference TRBV7-2 and TRBJ2-7 provide the parts outside the CDR3, is GAGVSQSPSNKVTEKGKDVELRCDPISGHTALYWYRQSLGQGLEFLIYFQGNSAPDKSGLPSDRFSAERTGGSVSTLTIQRTQQEDSAVYLCASSPDRGTPYEQYFGPGTRLTVT.

This clonotype was seen a few times. The V call is TRBV12-3 or TRBV12-4, the J call TRBJ2-7; 8 bases line up with TRBD2. V lost 5 bases and J lost 2; bases outside the gene matches: 8. This CDR3 has 15 amino acids. The CDR3 loop is CASSPREGDTYEQYF. CDR3 nucleotides: TGTGCCAGCAGTCCCCGGGAGGGGGACACCTACGAGCAGTACTTC.

This clonotype was observed at least ten times. In DNA, the CDR3 is TGTGCCAGCAGCCGACAGGTGAACACTGAAGCTTTCTTT. It codes for CASSRQVNTEAFF. The chain couples TRBV12-3 or TRBV12-4 to TRBJ1-1; D is possibly TRBD1 (6 bases). The V end was cut by 6 bases, the J end by 0 bases, with 8 bases between. The CDR3 sequence is 13 residues long.